This entry is about one TCR beta chain. V shed 5 bases, J shed 2 bases, and the junction held 6 bases outside the gene matches. CDR1 and CDR2 from the germline V gene are LNHDA and SQIVND (reference sequence). This CDR3 has 15 amino acids. The method was immunoSEQ multiplex PCR; TCRdb's version includes in-frame clones alone and lacks a portion of them. The profile shows some 100,000 clones, approximately 92% of them singletons. This sample is part of a study of blood T cell repertoires in COVID-19. The source is an older woman with active COVID-19. The sample taken for sequencing was peripheral blood. The rearrangement joins TRBV19 to TRBJ2-5; 9 positions match TRBD2. The CDR3: CASSPVAGGQETQYF. The CDR3 DNA reads as TGTGCCAGTAGTCCCGTGGCGGGAGGGCAAGAGACCCAGTACTTC.